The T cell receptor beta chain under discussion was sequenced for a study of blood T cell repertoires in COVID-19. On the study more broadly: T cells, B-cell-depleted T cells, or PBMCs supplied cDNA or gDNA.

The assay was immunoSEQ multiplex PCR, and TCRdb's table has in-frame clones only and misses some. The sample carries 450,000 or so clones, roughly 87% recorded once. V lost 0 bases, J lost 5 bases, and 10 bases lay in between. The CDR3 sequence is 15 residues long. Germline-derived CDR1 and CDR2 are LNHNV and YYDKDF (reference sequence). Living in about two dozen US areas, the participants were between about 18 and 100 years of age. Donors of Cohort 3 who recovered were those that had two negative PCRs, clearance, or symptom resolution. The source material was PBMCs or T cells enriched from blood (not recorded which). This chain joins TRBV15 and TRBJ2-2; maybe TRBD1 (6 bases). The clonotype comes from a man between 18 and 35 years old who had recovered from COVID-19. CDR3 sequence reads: CATSREQGRTGELFF. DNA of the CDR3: TGTGCCACCAGCAGAGAACAGGGAAGAACCGGGGAGCTGTTTTTT.